This is a list of T cell receptor beta chains from one sample in a study of blood T cells in healthy people across ages. MiXCR was run by TCRdb on the 5' RACE reads, yielding one entry per CDR3 protein. The sample lists about 1.1 million distinct CDR3 sequences, roughly two fifths occurring once. The sample comprised blood. The origin of the receptors is a man younger than 30 in good health. The CDR3 runs from the conserved cysteine through the conserved F or W. A D gene is named only where the DNA matches it firmly. For some rows the clone size is stated as once, few or many, or as a class when expanded; others skip it.

j_call clone_size d_call v_call cdr3_nt cdr3_aa
TRBJ1-1 NA NA TRBV27 TGTGCCAGCAGTTTATTCCCCCGGGACGACTTGAACACTGAAGCTTTCTTT CASSLFPRDDLNTEAFF
TRBJ1-2 few NA TRBV12-3/TRBV12-4 TGTGCCAGCAGTCGGGCCGGCTACACCTTC CASSRAGYTF
TRBJ2-3 NA NA TRBV9 TGTGCCAGCAGCGGGAACAGAAGCACAGATACGCAGTATTTT CASSGNRSTDTQYF
TRBJ2-1 NA NA TRBV12-3/TRBV12-4 TGTGCCAGCAGTTGGACAGAGAGCAATGAGCAGTTCTTC CASSWTESNEQFF
TRBJ2-1 NA TRBD2 TRBV2 TGTGCCAGCAGAGCCGGGACTACGTACAATGAGCAGTTCTTC CASRAGTTYNEQFF
TRBJ2-1 few NA TRBV7-2 TGTGCCAGCAGCCTCCTAGCAGAGGCCTACAATGAGCAGTTCTTC CASSLLAEAYNEQFF
TRBJ1-5 few NA TRBV27 TGTGCCAGCAGTTTTCGACCTGACCAGCCCCAGCATTTT CASSFRPDQPQHF
TRBJ1-2 many NA TRBV7-9 TGTGCCAGTGGTGGCTACACCTTC CASGGYTF
TRBJ2-1 NA TRBD1 TRBV27 TGTGCCAGCAGTTTAAGTATGGACAGGGGGCAGAGTGAGCAGTTCTTC CASSLSMDRGQSEQFF
TRBJ1-2 NA NA TRBV9 TGTGCCAGCAGCGTAAGCGGAGTAACCTATGGCTACACCTTC CASSVSGVTYGYTF
TRBJ2-3 NA NA TRBV29-1 TGCAACGTTGATCGGGCGTTTGACACAGATACGCAGTATTTT CNVDRAFDTDTQYF
TRBJ2-3 few TRBD2 TRBV6-2/TRBV6-3 TGTGCCAGCACCAAAACAGAAGCGGGGTTTCGCACAGATACGCAGTATTTT CASTKTEAGFRTDTQYF
TRBJ2-7 few NA TRBV6-6 TGTGCCAGCAGTCCGGGGGTTACCTACGAGCAGTACTTC CASSPGVTYEQYF
TRBJ1-6 few NA TRBV21-1 TGTGCCAATCGGCCTCGAGGGGGTACCTATAATTCACCCCTCCACTTT CANRPRGGTYNSPLHF
TRBJ1-4 NA TRBD1 TRBV7-2 TGTGCCAGCAGCCCGACAGGGATTGATAATGAAAAACTGTTTTTT CASSPTGIDNEKLFF
TRBJ1-6 NA NA TRBV9 TGTGCCAGCAGCGCCGAAGGACAGTTGAATTCACCCCTCCACTTT CASSAEGQLNSPLHF
TRBJ1-2 NA NA TRBV6-6 TGTGCCAGCGGTTCCGACACCGCCTATGGCTACACCTTC CASGSDTAYGYTF
TRBJ2-1 NA TRBD1 TRBV9 TGTGCCGGCAGCGTAACAGGGGCATCCTACAATGAGCAGTTCTTC CAGSVTGASYNEQFF
TRBJ2-7 few NA TRBV5-4 TGTGCCAGCAGAGCGAGGGGGAGCTCCTACGAGCAGTACTTC CASRARGSSYEQYF
TRBJ2-2 NA NA TRBV27 TGTGCCGGCAGCAGTTTTGGGGACGGTATTAACACCGGGGAGCTGTTTTTT CAGSSFGDGINTGELFF
TRBJ2-3 NA NA TRBV7-8 TGTGCCAGCAGCCGGGAAGGTGGTGTTGTGTCCGATACGCAGTATTTT CASSREGGVVSDTQYF
TRBJ2-5 few NA TRBV28 TGTGCCAGCAGGGGAGCCTCACAGGGAACAGAGACCCAGTACTTC CASRGASQGTETQYF